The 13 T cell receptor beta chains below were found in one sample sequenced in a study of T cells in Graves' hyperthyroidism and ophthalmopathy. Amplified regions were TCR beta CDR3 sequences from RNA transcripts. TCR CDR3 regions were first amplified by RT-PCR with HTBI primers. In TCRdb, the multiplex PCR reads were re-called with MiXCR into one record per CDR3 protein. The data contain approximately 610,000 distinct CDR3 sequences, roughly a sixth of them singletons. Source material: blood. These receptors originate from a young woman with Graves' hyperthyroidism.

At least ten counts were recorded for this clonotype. This CDR3 reads CASSDVGVASTDTQYF. CDR3 nucleotides: TGTGCCAGCAGCGATGTGGGGGTAGCTAGCACAGATACGCAGTATTTT. This chain connects TRBV7-2 to TRBJ2-3, with D perhaps matching TRBD1 or TRBD2 (5 bases each). Deletions cut 5 bases from V and 0 bases from J, with 15 bases between. Germline CDR1 reads SGHTA; CDR2 reads FQGNSA. CDR3 length: 16 amino acids.

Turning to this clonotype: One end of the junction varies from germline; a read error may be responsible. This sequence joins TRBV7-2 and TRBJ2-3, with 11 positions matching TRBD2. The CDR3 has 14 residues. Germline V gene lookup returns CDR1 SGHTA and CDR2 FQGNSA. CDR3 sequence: CASRNSGRGDTRYF. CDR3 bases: TGTGCCAGCAGGAATAGCGGGAGGGGGGATACGCGGTATTTT.

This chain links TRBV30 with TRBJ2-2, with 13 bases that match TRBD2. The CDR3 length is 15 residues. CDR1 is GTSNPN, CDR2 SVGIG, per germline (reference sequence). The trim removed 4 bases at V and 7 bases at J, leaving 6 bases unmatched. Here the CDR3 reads CAWNAGTSGNGELFF. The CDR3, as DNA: TGTGCCTGGAACGCCGGGACTAGCGGGAACGGGGAGCTGTTTTTT.

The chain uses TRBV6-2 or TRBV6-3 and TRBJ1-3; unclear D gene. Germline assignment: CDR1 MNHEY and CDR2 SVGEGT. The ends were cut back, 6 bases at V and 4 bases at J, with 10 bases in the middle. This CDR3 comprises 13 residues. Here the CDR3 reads CASSNHGGNTIYF. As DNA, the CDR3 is TGTGCCAGCAGCAACCATGGAGGAAACACCATATATTTT.

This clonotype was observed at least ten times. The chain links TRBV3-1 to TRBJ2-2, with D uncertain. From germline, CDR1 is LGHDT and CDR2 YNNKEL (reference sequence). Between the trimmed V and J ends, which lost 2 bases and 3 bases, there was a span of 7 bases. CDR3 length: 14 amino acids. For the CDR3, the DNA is TGTGCCAGCAGCCAACTACTTGACACCGGGGAGCTGTTTTTT. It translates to CASSQLLDTGELFF.

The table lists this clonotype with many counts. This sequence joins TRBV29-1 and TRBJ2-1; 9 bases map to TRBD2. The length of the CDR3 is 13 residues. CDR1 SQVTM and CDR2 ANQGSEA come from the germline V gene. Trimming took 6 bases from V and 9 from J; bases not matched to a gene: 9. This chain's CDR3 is CSVVVSGSSEQFF. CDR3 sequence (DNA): TGCAGCGTCGTTGTTAGCGGGAGTAGTGAGCAGTTCTTC.

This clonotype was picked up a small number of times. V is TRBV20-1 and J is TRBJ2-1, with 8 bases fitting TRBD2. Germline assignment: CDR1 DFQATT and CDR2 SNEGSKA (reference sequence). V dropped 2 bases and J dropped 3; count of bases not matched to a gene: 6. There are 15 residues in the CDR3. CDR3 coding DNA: TGCAGTGCTAGACCACTAGCGGTGGGCTACAATGAGCAGTTCTTC. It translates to CSARPLAVGYNEQFF.

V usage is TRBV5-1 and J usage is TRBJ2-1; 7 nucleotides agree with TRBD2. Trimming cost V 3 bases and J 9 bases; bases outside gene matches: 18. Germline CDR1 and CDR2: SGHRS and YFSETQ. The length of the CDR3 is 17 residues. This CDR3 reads CASSSFGKVLERGEQFF. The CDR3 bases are TGCGCCAGCAGCTCGTTCGGGAAGGTCTTAGAGCGGGGTGAGCAGTTCTTC.

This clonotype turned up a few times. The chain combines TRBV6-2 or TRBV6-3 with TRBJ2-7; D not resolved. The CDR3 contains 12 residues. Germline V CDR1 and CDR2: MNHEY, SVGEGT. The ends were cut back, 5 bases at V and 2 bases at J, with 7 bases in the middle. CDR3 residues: CASSPAAYEQYF. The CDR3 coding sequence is TGTGCCAGCAGTCCGGCGGCCTACGAGCAGTACTTC.

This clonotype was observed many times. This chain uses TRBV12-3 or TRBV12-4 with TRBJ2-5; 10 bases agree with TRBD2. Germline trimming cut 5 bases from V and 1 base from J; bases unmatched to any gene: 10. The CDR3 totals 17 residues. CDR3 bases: TGTGCCAGCAGTCCTTTAGGGACTAGCGTATTCCAAGAGACCCAGTACTTC. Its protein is CASSPLGTSVFQETQYF.

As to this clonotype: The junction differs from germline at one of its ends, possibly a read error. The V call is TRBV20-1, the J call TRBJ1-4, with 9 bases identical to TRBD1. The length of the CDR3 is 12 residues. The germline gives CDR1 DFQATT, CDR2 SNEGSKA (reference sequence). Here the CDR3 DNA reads TGTAAAACATCGACAGGGGGGGAAAAACTGTTTTTT. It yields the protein CKTSTGGEKLFF.

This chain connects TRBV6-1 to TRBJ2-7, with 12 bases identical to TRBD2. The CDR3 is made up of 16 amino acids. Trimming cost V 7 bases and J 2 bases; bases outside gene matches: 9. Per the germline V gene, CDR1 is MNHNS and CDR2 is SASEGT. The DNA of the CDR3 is TGTGCCAGCAAAAGTTCTCTAGCGGGAGGGCCCTACGAGCAGTACTTC. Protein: CASKSSLAGGPYEQYF.

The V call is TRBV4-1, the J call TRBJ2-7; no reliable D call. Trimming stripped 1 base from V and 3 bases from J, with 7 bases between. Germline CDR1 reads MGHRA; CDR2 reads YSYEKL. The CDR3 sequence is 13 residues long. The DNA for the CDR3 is TGCGCCAGCAGCCAAGGCGCAGTCTACGAGCAGTACTTC. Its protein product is CASSQGAVYEQYF.